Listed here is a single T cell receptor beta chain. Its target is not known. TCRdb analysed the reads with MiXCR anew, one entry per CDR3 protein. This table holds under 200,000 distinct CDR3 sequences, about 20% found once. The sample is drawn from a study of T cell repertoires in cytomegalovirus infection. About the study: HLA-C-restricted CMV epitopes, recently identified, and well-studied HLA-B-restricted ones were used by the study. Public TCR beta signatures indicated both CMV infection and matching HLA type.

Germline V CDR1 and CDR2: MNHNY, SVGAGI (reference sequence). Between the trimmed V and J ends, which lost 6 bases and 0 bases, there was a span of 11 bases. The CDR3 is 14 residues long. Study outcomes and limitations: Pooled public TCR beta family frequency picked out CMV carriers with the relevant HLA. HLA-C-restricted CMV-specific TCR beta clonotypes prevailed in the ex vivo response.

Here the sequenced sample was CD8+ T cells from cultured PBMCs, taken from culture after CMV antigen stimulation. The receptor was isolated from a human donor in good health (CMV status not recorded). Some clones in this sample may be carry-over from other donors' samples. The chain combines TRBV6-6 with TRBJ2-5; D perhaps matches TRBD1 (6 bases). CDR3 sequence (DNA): TGTGCCAGCAGATCACGGGACAACCAAGAGACCCAGTACTTC. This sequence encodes CASRSRDNQETQYF.